The 5 T cell receptor beta chains listed next were all sequenced from one sample in a study of cytomegalovirus exposure and HLA in healthy donors (dated by TCRdb to the late 2010s). The library was prepared using the immunoSEQ multiplex PCR assay. The table comes from immuneACCESS by way of TCRdb, which keeps in-frame sequences with V and J called. Part of the clones is missing from these tables; in studies checked, under half for an unresolved V gene and the rest for unknown reasons. Within this sample are about 220,000 clones, with 75% to 95% of them counted one time only. The ten largest clones represent approximately 1% of the sample. Material: PBMCs. These receptors were obtained from a woman between 18 and 29 years old in good health and CMV-seronegative.

This clone was counted once. V usage is TRBV18 and J usage is TRBJ2-1; 7 bases match TRBD2. The CDR3 length is 15 residues. From germline, CDR1 is KGHSH and CDR2 LQKENI. V shed 1 base and J 5 bases; nucleotides not matched to a gene: 5. The CDR3 DNA sequence: TGTGCCAGCTCACCACTCCTAGCGGAGAACAATGAGCAGTTCTTC. Amino acids: CASSPLLAENNEQFF. The whole variable domain, filled in from reference TRBV18 and TRBJ2-1, reads NAGVMQNPRHLVRRRGQEARLRCSPMKGHSHVYWYRQLPEEGLKFMVYLQKENIIDESGMPKERFSAEFPKEGPSILRIQQVVRGDSAAYFCASSPLLAENNEQFFGPGTRLTVL.

This clone was observed a handful of times. The chain has TRBV30 and TRBJ1-5; D gene uncertain. V lost 0 bases and J lost 5, with 17 bases in between. The CDR3 runs 16 residues. Germline V gene sequence: CDR1 GTSNPN, CDR2 SVGIG (reference sequence). The CDR3 region is CAWSVPRSLMDQPQHF. The CDR3, as DNA: TGTGCCTGGAGTGTACCCCGGAGCCTAATGGATCAGCCCCAGCATTTT.

The chain couples TRBV27 to TRBJ2-5; 8 positions match TRBD2. With 5 bases clipped from V and 3 bases from J, the junction kept 14 bases outside the gene matches. CDR1 MNHEY and CDR2 SMNVEV come from the germline V gene (reference sequence). The CDR3 runs to 17 residues. The CDR3 sequence: CASSSVGAGELEETQYF. Here the CDR3 DNA reads TGTGCCAGCAGTAGTGTTGGAGCGGGAGAATTGGAAGAGACCCAGTACTTC.

As to this clone: Distinct nucleotide sequences in the sample also encode this CDR3. J is TRBJ2-1 and V is TRBV28; D uncertain. CDR1 MDHEN and CDR2 SYDVKM come from the germline V gene. The CDR3 extends over 11 amino acids. The V and J ends lost 3 bases and 7 bases respectively, with 4 bases between them. In nucleotides, the CDR3 is TGTGCCAGCAGTTTTTCAAATGAGCAGTTCTTC. Encoded protein: CASSFSNEQFF.

This clone was counted a single time. This chain connects TRBV18 to TRBJ1-5; the match to TRBD1 covers 10 bases. This CDR3 has 16 amino acids. V was clipped by 3 bases and J by 5 bases; unmatched bases: 7. Germline V gene sequence: CDR1 KGHSH, CDR2 LQKENI. The CDR3 DNA follows: TGTGCCAGCTCACCTAGACAGGGGGCGCGGGATCAGCCCCAGCATTTT. Protein sequence: CASSPRQGARDQPQHF.